This T cell receptor (beta chain) was identified in a study of T-cell reconstitution after alpha-beta-depleted transplantation in children. At least ten counts were recorded for this clonotype. Unique molecular identifiers were used in preparing the TCRbeta library. MiXCR, run by TCRdb on the PCR reads, gives a single entry per CDR3 protein. This table has 200,000 to 300,000 distinct CDR3 sequences, around 12% appearing once. The source of this sequence is a human donor who donated a stem cell graft to a child with acute lymphoblastic leukemia. The sequencing used PBMCs from the stem cell graft donor, collected from the stem cell graft.

The DNA for the CDR3 is TGTGCCAGCAGCTTCCACCAGACTGAAGCTTTCTTT. It is translated as CASSFHQTEAFF. V usage is TRBV7-2 and J usage is TRBJ1-1; D uncertain. Germline V lookup: CDR1 SGHTA, CDR2 FQGNSA. The V end was cut by 3 bases, the J end by 5 bases, with 7 bases between. The CDR3 runs to 12 residues.